This passage covers 15 T cell receptor beta chains from one sample sequenced in a study of radiotherapy plus CTLA-4 blockade in lung cancer. Data came from immunoSEQ multiplex PCR; TCRdb stores just in-frame clones and leaves some out. The data contain tens of thousands of clones, about 80% of them seen just once; the ten biggest clones take up more than 8.5%. This sample comprised peripheral blood, obtained from a patient treated with radiotherapy plus ipilimumab. These receptors originate from a human donor with non-small cell lung cancer who had a complete response to radiotherapy plus ipilimumab.

The rearrangement uses TRBV7-2 and TRBJ2-3; 10 nucleotides align to TRBD2. This CDR3 region has 20 residues. Germline CDR1 is SGHTA and CDR2 is FQGNSA. The ends lost 0 bases at V and 1 base at J; junction bases unmatched: 13. The CDR3 DNA reads as TGTGCCAGCAGCTTAGCATACCCCCTACTAGCGGGATACGGCACAGATACGCAGTATTTT. Protein sequence: CASSLAYPLLAGYGTDTQYF. Full variable domain (rest looked up from reference TRBV7-2 and TRBJ2-3): GAGVSQSPSNKVTEKGKDVELRCDPISGHTALYWYRQSLGQGLEFLIYFQGNSAPDKSGLPSDRFSAERTGGSVSTLTIQRTQQEDSAVYLCASSLAYPLLAGYGTDTQYFGPGTRLTVL.

V usage is TRBV9 and J usage is TRBJ2-3; D call uncertain. Trimming pared 0 bases from V and 0 bases from J, leaving 8 bases between. This CDR3 has 15 residues. Germline V CDR1 and CDR2: SGDLS, YYNGEE. The CDR3 region is CASSVGATSTDTQYF. CDR3 bases: TGTGCCAGCAGCGTAGGGGCGACTAGCACAGATACGCAGTATTTT.

This chain connects TRBV6-1 to TRBJ2-7, with 8 bases identical to TRBD1. V dropped 10 bases and J dropped 4; count of bases not matched to a gene: 9. Germline V gene lookup returns CDR1 MNHNS and CDR2 SASEGT. The CDR3 is made up of 13 amino acids. CDR3 DNA sequence: TGTGCCACAGAAGGACAGGGATATTACGAGCAGTACGTC. This codes for CATEGQGYYEQYV.

The chain joins TRBV7-6 to TRBJ1-3; 9 bases are shared with TRBD1. In germline, CDR1 is SGHVS, CDR2 FNYEAQ. V lost 4 bases, J lost 0 bases, and 7 bases stayed unmatched. The CDR3 has 17 residues. The CDR3 spells CASSSQGAMPSGNTIYF. The CDR3 nucleotides read TGTGCCAGCAGCTCACAGGGGGCGATGCCCTCTGGAAACACCATATATTTT.

This clone was detected only once. The V and J genes are TRBV6-6 and TRBJ1-2; D is uncertain. There are 13 residues in the CDR3. Germline lookup yields CDR1 MNHNY and CDR2 SVGAGI (reference sequence). Trimming took off 6 bases at V and 3 bases at J, with 11 bases between the two ends. CDR3 loop: CASSPENYYGYTF. The CDR3 DNA reads TGTGCCAGCAGCCCCGAGAACTACTATGGCTACACCTTC.

V usage is TRBV4-1 and J usage is TRBJ2-2; 7 bases line up with TRBD1. This CDR3 is 17 amino acids long. V gave up 0 bases and J gave up 4 bases; unmatched junction bases: 8. The germline V gene encodes CDR1 MGHRA and CDR2 YSYEKL. The CDR3 bases are TGCGCCAGCAGCCAAGATAAGAAGACAGGGAGCACCGGGGAGCTGTTTTTT. Its translation is CASSQDKKTGSTGELFF.

The chain couples TRBV13 to TRBJ1-5; a weak D match, TRBD1 (5 bases). The CDR3 is 14 amino acids. Trimming stripped 0 bases from V and 4 bases from J, with 7 bases between. Germline V gene data show CDR1 as PRHDT and CDR2 as FYEKMQ (reference sequence). Written as DNA, the CDR3 is TGTGCCAGCAGCTTAGGACACAGGAATCAGCCCCAGCATTTT. This encodes CASSLGHRNQPQHF.

CDR3 DNA: TGCAGTGCCACAGGGTCTGGCTACACCTTC. Protein sequence: CSATGSGYTF. The chain joins TRBV20-1 to TRBJ1-2; TRBD1 might be the D (6 bases). This CDR3 comprises 10 residues. The V end lost 6 bases, the J end lost 7 bases, and 9 bases lay between the germline ends. The germline CDR1 and CDR2 sequences are DFQATT and SNEGSKA (reference sequence).

The genes are TRBV19 and TRBJ1-2, with D perhaps TRBD1 (6 bases). V was trimmed by 8 bases and J by 4 bases, leaving 11 bases between them. The CDR3 contains 12 residues. The germline V gene encodes CDR1 LNHDA and CDR2 SQIVND (reference sequence). CDR3 sequence: CASHTGTYGYTF. As DNA, the CDR3 is TGTGCCAGTCATACAGGGACCTATGGCTACACCTTC.

The genes are TRBV10-2 and TRBJ1-1; D gene ambiguous. V lost 8 bases and J 6 bases, leaving 13 bases between the germline ends. This CDR3 contains 12 residues. Germline assignment: CDR1 WSHSY and CDR2 SAAADI. This CDR3 is CASLQESSEAFF. CDR3 DNA: TGCGCCAGCCTGCAGGAGTCGTCTGAAGCTTTCTTT.

This chain connects TRBV7-2 to TRBJ2-7; a possible D gene is TRBD2 (5 bases). This CDR3 contains 14 residues. The germline CDR1 and CDR2 sequences are SGHTA and FQGNSA. V gave up 1 base and J gave up 9 bases, with 16 bases separating them. Here the CDR3 DNA reads TGTGCCAGCAGCTTAGAGGTAGTCGGGGTCTGGCAGTACTTC. Protein product: CASSLEVVGVWQYF.

The chain carries TRBV19 and TRBJ1-4; TRBD1 aligns across 10 bases. The J segment lost 10 bases and the V segment lost 7 bases, leaving 12 bases of the junction unmatched. The CDR3 sequence is 15 residues long. CDR1 is LNHDA and CDR2 is SQIVND in the germline V gene (reference sequence). CDR3: CASNSRGDRGGKLFF. The CDR3 DNA reads as TGTGCCAGTAATTCAAGGGGGGACAGGGGTGGAAAACTGTTTTTT.

The rearrangement links TRBV13 to TRBJ2-5; 10 bases are shared with TRBD2. With 2 bases clipped from V and 5 bases from J, the junction kept 8 bases outside the gene matches. This CDR3 has 16 amino acids. Germline CDR1 reads PRHDT; CDR2 reads FYEKMQ (reference sequence). CDR3: CASSLTRLAGEETQYF. Written as DNA, the CDR3 is TGTGCCAGCAGCTTAACCCGGCTAGCGGGGGAGGAGACCCAGTACTTC.

The rearrangement joins TRBV19 to TRBJ2-3, with 7 bases that match TRBD2. This CDR3 spans 14 amino acids. Per germline, CDR1 LNHDA and CDR2 SQIVND (reference sequence). Trimming took 6 bases from V and 8 from J; bases not matched to a gene: 11. CDR3 loop: CASRRTGEGITQYF. As DNA, the CDR3 is TGTGCCAGTAGACGCACGGGGGAGGGCATTACGCAGTATTTT.

The chain links TRBV19 to TRBJ1-5, with TRBD1 matching over 10 bases. Looked up from germline, CDR1 is LNHDA and CDR2 is SQIVND (reference sequence). This CDR3 region has 16 residues. The trim removed 5 bases at V and 4 bases at J, leaving 8 bases unmatched. CDR3 in amino acids: CASSPRTGGENQPQHF. The CDR3 nucleotides are TGTGCCAGTAGTCCAAGGACAGGGGGTGAAAATCAGCCCCAGCATTTT.